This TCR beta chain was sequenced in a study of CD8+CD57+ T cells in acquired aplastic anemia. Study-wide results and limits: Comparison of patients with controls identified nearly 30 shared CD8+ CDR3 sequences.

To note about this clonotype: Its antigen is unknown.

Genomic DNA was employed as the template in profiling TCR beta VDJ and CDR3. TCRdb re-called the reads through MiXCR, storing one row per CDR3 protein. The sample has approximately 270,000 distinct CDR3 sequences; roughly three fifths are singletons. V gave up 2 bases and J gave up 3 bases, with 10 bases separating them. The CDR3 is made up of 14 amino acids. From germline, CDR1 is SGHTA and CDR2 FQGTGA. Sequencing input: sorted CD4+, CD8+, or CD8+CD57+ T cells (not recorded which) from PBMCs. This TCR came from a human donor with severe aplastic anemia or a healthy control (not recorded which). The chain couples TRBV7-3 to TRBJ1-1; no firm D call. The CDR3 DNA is TGTGCCAGCAGCTTATTGCGGAGGGACACTGAAGCTTTCTTT. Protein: CASSLLRRDTEAFF.